Each of the 23 T cell receptor beta chains below was sequenced from the same sample in a study of early T cells in non-severe SARS-CoV-2 infection. TCRdb passed the 5' RACE reads through MiXCR, listing each CDR3 protein once. The sample includes tens of thousands of distinct CDR3 sequences, 9% to 15% of them seen just once. Sequencing was carried out using whole blood. The receptor set was obtained from an adult who was a healthcare worker with PCR-confirmed SARS-CoV-2 infection or an uninfected control (not recorded which).

This clonotype was recorded many times. The chain carries TRBV5-4 and TRBJ2-1; perhaps TRBD2 as D (7 bases). Trimming stripped 5 bases from V and 7 bases from J, with 19 bases between. The CDR3 totals 15 residues. The germline V gene has CDR1 SGHNT and CDR2 YYREEE (reference sequence). CDR3 sequence: CASSTGGPLQNEQFF. DNA of the CDR3: TGTGCCAGCAGTACCGGGGGGCCTCTACAAAATGAGCAGTTCTTC.

About this clonotype itself: Mismatch with germline at one junction end may stem from a read error. The rearrangement uses TRBV7-6 and TRBJ2-1, with TRBD1 identical over 11 bases. Germline CDR1 is SGHVS and CDR2 is FNYEAQ. This CDR3 is built from 16 residues. CDR3 sequence: CVSSSTQGDRGNEQFF. CDR3 coding DNA: TGTGTCAGCAGCTCAACCCAAGGGGACAGGGGGAATGAGCAGTTCTTC.

The gene calls are TRBV12-3 or TRBV12-4 and TRBJ2-7, with D perhaps TRBD2 (5 bases). The CDR3 totals 14 residues. V was cut by 5 bases and J by 7 bases, with 18 bases left in between. CDR3 sequence (DNA): TGTGCCAGCAGTCCTTGGACGGGAACGAGGGAGCAGTACTTC. This translates into CASSPWTGTREQYF.

The DNA of the CDR3 is TGTGCCAGCAGTTCGACTAGCGGGAAGAGGGATACGCAGTATTTT. As protein: CASSSTSGKRDTQYF. This rearrangement joins TRBV12-3 or TRBV12-4 to TRBJ2-3; 11 bases match TRBD2. This CDR3 is built from 15 residues. With 4 bases clipped from V and 6 bases from J, the junction kept 6 bases outside the gene matches.

This clonotype came up a few times. The chain carries TRBV20-1 and TRBJ1-6, with D unclear. The V end lost 0 bases, the J end lost 12 bases, and 9 bases lay between the germline ends. Germline V gene lookup returns CDR1 DFQATT and CDR2 SNEGSKA (reference sequence). This CDR3 has 12 amino acids. CDR3 sequence (DNA): TGCAGTGCTAGAGACCCCGACGGACCCCTCCACTTT. This codes for CSARDPDGPLHF.

The rearrangement uses TRBV29-1 and TRBJ1-1; the D gene is possibly TRBD1 (5 bases). Germline CDR1 SQVTM, CDR2 ANQGSEA. Between the trimmed V and J ends, which lost 6 bases and 3 bases, there was a span of 14 bases. The CDR3 extends over 13 amino acids. The CDR3 coding sequence is TGCAGCGTAGTGCAGGGACTGTACACTGAAGCTTTCTTT. Translation: CSVVQGLYTEAFF.

This clonotype was recorded a few times. V and J are TRBV10-3 and TRBJ1-4, with 10 nucleotides matching TRBD1. The ends lost 3 bases at V and 8 bases at J; junction bases unmatched: 9. Germline CDR1 is ENHRY and CDR2 is SYGVKD. The CDR3 is 16 residues long. Here the CDR3 reads CAISDPGTGVKEKLFF. The CDR3 DNA follows: TGTGCCATCAGTGATCCCGGGACAGGGGTGAAGGAAAAACTGTTTTTT.

This sequence joins TRBV6-1 and TRBJ2-1, with D possibly TRBD2 on 6 matching bases. V was clipped by 6 bases and J by 6 bases, with 12 bases between them. Looked up from germline, CDR1 is MNHNS and CDR2 is SASEGT. The CDR3 runs to 13 residues. CDR3 in DNA: TGTGCCAGCAGCCGGGCGGAGGGCAATGAGCAGTTCTTC. This codes for CASSRAEGNEQFF.

This clonotype was seen repeatedly, ten times or more. This chain connects TRBV2 to TRBJ2-1, with D perhaps given as TRBD1 or TRBD2 (5 bases each). The germline CDR1 and CDR2 sequences are SNHLY and FYNNEI. This CDR3 comprises 15 residues. V lost 6 bases and J lost 9, with 21 bases in between. Here the CDR3 DNA reads TGTGCCAGCAGCTTCTCGCAGGGAGTAGCTGGTGAGCAGTTCTTC. Translation gives CASSFSQGVAGEQFF.

This clonotype was counted a few times. This chain links TRBV7-6 with TRBJ2-1; D uncertain. Germline loops: CDR1 SGHVS, CDR2 FNYEAQ. The CDR3 contains 16 residues. Trimming stripped 1 base from V and 1 base from J, with 11 bases between. CDR3 sequence: CASSLETGGSYNEQFF. The DNA for the CDR3 is TGTGCCAGCAGCTTAGAAACGGGTGGGTCCTACAATGAGCAGTTCTTC.

The chain combines TRBV2 with TRBJ1-4, with 10 bases identical to TRBD1. In germline, CDR1 is SNHLY, CDR2 FYNNEI. The CDR3 runs to 16 residues. V trimming: 6 bases; J trimming: 6 bases; junction bases outside the gene matches: 10. The CDR3 DNA sequence: TGTGCCAGCAGGGGGGGACAGGGGACGTTGGATGAAAAACTGTTTTTT. Translated, it gives CASRGGQGTLDEKLFF.

V gene TRBV29-1 combines with J gene TRBJ2-7, with D possibly TRBD2 on 6 matching bases. The CDR3 is 15 amino acids. V was pared by 0 bases and J by 3 bases, with 15 bases between. Germline V gives CDR1 SQVTM, CDR2 ANQGSEA. DNA of the CDR3: TGCAGCGTTGAAGATCGGGCGGGACCCAACTACGAGCAGTACTTC. Translating gives CSVEDRAGPNYEQYF.

CDR3 sequence (DNA): TGTGCCAGCAGCTTGAGAGGGGACAGGGAGGACACTGAAGCTTTCTTT. This translates into CASSLRGDREDTEAFF. V and J are TRBV5-5 and TRBJ1-1; TRBD1 aligns across 9 bases. CDR3 size: 16 residues. V trimming: 1 base; J trimming: 3 bases; junction bases outside the gene matches: 7. CDR1 is SGHKS, CDR2 YYEKEE, per germline (reference sequence).

Many counts were recorded for this clonotype. The chain couples TRBV20-1 to TRBJ1-1; 8 nucleotides align to TRBD1. V shed 6 bases and J 4 bases; nucleotides not matched to a gene: 7. The CDR3 spans 13 residues. Germline V gives CDR1 DFQATT, CDR2 SNEGSKA (reference sequence). The CDR3 region has the DNA TGCAGTGCCGCACGGACAGGGCCCACTGAAGCTTTCTTT. This codes for CSAARTGPTEAFF.

The chain uses TRBV28 and TRBJ1-5, with D unresolved. CDR3 size: 12 residues. Trimming took 5 bases from V and 2 from J, leaving 4 bases between them. CDR1 is MDHEN and CDR2 is SYDVKM in the germline V gene. The CDR3 protein is CASSLGNQPQHF. The CDR3 DNA reads TGTGCCAGCAGTCTCGGCAATCAGCCCCAGCATTTT.

The chain uses TRBV5-1 and TRBJ2-7; D is perhaps TRBD2 (5 bases). The CDR3 consists of 15 residues. Germline CDR1 and CDR2: SGHRS and YFSETQ. V was pared by 4 bases and J by 1 base, with 15 bases between. The CDR3 region is CASSPEAVLSYEQYF. In DNA form, the CDR3 reads TGCGCCAGCAGCCCGGAGGCGGTCCTTTCCTACGAGCAGTACTTC.

This clonotype occurred many times. The genes are TRBV3-1 and TRBJ1-2; 9 bases match TRBD1. V was clipped by 1 base and J by 9 bases; unmatched bases: 6. The CDR3 length is 14 residues. CDR1 LGHDT and CDR2 YNNKEL come from the germline V gene (reference sequence). CDR3 amino acids: CASSQGQGDVRYTF. CDR3 in DNA: TGTGCCAGCAGCCAAGGACAGGGGGACGTTCGCTACACCTTC.

This clonotype appeared many times. The CDR3 region has the DNA TGTGCCAGCAGCTCATTCGGCGGCGGGAGGAGCCAAGAGACCCAGTACTTC. This codes for CASSSFGGGRSQETQYF. The rearrangement joins TRBV7-8 to TRBJ2-5; 8 nucleotides agree with TRBD2. V was clipped by 4 bases and J by 1 base; unmatched bases: 11. The CDR3 length is 17 residues. The germline CDR1 and CDR2 sequences are SGHVS and FQNEAQ.

This clonotype was seen a handful of times. The V call is TRBV7-7, the J call TRBJ2-3; D unresolved. Germline CDR1 and CDR2: SSHAT and FNYEAQ (reference sequence). V lost 5 bases to trimming and J lost 1 base, with 13 bases between them. This CDR3 is built from 15 residues. Here the CDR3 reads CASSPSQARTDTQYF. In DNA, the CDR3 is TGTGCCAGCAGCCCCTCCCAGGCCCGCACAGATACGCAGTATTTT.

This clonotype was detected many times. This rearrangement joins TRBV7-2 to TRBJ2-7; no definite D call. Deletions cut 5 bases from V and 4 bases from J, with 15 bases between. This CDR3 region has 14 residues. The germline gives CDR1 SGHTA, CDR2 FQGNSA. The CDR3 coding sequence is TGTGCCAGCAGCACCCAGGTGCTTGGGTACGAGCAGTACTTC. It codes for CASSTQVLGYEQYF.

This clonotype was seen a handful of times. The chain uses TRBV7-2 and TRBJ2-5; tentatively, D is TRBD1 (6 bases). With 0 bases removed from V and 5 bases from J, the gap between germline ends came to 10 bases. Germline loops: CDR1 SGHTA, CDR2 FQGNSA. The CDR3 sequence is 14 residues long. CDR3: CASSLASTGETQYF. CDR3 nucleotide sequence: TGTGCCAGCAGCTTAGCGAGCACAGGGGAGACCCAGTACTTC.

This clonotype was observed a handful of times. The gene calls are TRBV7-9 and TRBJ1-6; no clear D gene. CDR1 and CDR2 from the germline V gene are SEHNR and FQNEAQ (reference sequence). This CDR3 has 9 residues. V gave up 5 bases and J gave up 17 bases, with 7 bases separating them. The CDR3 DNA reads TGTGCCAGCAGCCAGTTGGTCCACTTT. It yields the protein CASSQLVHF.

This clonotype was seen repeatedly, ten times or more. This chain connects TRBV7-3 to TRBJ2-3; 8 bases align to TRBD2. The germline V gene encodes CDR1 SGHTA and CDR2 FQGTGA. Unmatched junction bases numbered 9, after V lost 5 bases and J lost 2 bases. This CDR3 spans 16 amino acids. The CDR3 sequence is CASSANSGVDTDTQYF. CDR3 DNA: TGTGCCAGCAGCGCGAATAGCGGGGTGGACACAGATACGCAGTATTTT. The whole variable domain, filled in from reference TRBV7-3 and TRBJ2-3, reads GAGVSQTPSNKVTEKGKYVELRCDPISGHTALYWYRQSLGQGPEFLIYFQGTGAADDSGLPNDRFFAVRPEGSVSTLKIQRTERGDSAVYLCASSANSGVDTDTQYFGPGTRLTVL.